A single sample is the source of the 21 T cell receptor beta chains below, sequenced in a study of OX40 agonist ivuxolimab in advanced cancers. Measured with immunoSEQ multiplex PCR; TCRdb has only the in-frame clones, and not every one. In the table there are 72,000 or so clones, roughly nine tenths of which are singletons. The material was CD4+ or CD8+ T cells sorted from blood, obtained in a trial of the OX40 agonist ivuxolimab. Source of these receptors: an adult with an advanced solid tumor such as melanoma, head and neck, liver or kidney cancer.

V and J are TRBV20-1 and TRBJ2-3; no clear D gene. Germline CDR1 is DFQATT and CDR2 is SNEGSKA (reference sequence). The CDR3 is made up of 11 amino acids. Between the trimmed V and J ends, which lost 7 bases and 10 bases, there was a span of 15 bases. CDR3 nucleotides: TGCAGTGTCAACCCCTCTGTCCCGCAGTATTTT. It codes for CSVNPSVPQYF.

The rearrangement joins TRBV7-2 to TRBJ2-1; D is undetermined. Trimming left V 1 base short and J 5 bases short, with 6 bases between. Germline V gene sequence: CDR1 SGHTA, CDR2 FQGNSA. This CDR3 contains 13 residues. The CDR3 sequence: CASSLGWDNEQFF. As DNA, the CDR3 is TGTGCCAGCAGCTTAGGTTGGGACAATGAGCAGTTCTTC. The full variable domain, rest sourced from reference TRBV7-2 and TRBJ2-1, is GAGVSQSPSNKVTEKGKDVELRCDPISGHTALYWYRQSLGQGLEFLIYFQGNSAPDKSGLPSDRFSAERTGGSVSTLTIQRTQQEDSAVYLCASSLGWDNEQFFGPGTRLTVL.

The genes are TRBV5-1 and TRBJ2-7; D is perhaps TRBD2 (6 bases). CDR3 length: 14 residues. Germline-derived CDR1 and CDR2 are SGHRS and YFSETQ. Trimming shortened V by 7 bases and J by 0 bases, and 14 bases separated the two germline ends. The CDR3: CASARGALSYEQYF. Written as DNA, the CDR3 is TGCGCCAGCGCCCGCGGGGCCCTCTCCTACGAGCAGTACTTC.

This clone showed up just a few times. Sequence at one end of the junction differs from germline and may be a read error. CDR3 residues: CASSDGGTQSF. DNA for the CDR3: TGTGCCAGCAGTGATGGGGGGACACAATCCTTT. The chain uses TRBV2 and TRBJ2-2; D may correspond to TRBD1 or TRBD2 (6 bases each). The CDR3 contains 11 residues. The germline V gene encodes CDR1 SNHLY and CDR2 FYNNEI.

The gene calls are TRBV5-4 and TRBJ2-5; possibly TRBD2 for D (6 bases). In germline, CDR1 is SGHNT, CDR2 YYREEE (reference sequence). CDR3 size: 14 residues. Trimming removed 4 bases at V and 5 bases at J, with 15 bases between. The CDR3 DNA reads TGTGCCAGCAGCAAAGGACTCCGGGGGGAGACCCAGTACTTC. This codes for CASSKGLRGETQYF.

This chain joins TRBV4-1 and TRBJ2-7, with D maybe TRBD2 (7 bases). The V end lost 0 bases, the J end lost 2 bases, and 14 bases lay between the germline ends. The germline V gene encodes CDR1 MGHRA and CDR2 YSYEKL. The CDR3 spans 16 residues. As DNA, the CDR3 is TGCGCCAGCAGCCAAGATGGGGAGGGGGGGGCCTACGAGCAGTACTTC. This translates into CASSQDGEGGAYEQYF.

This sequence joins TRBV28 and TRBJ2-5; D unclear. The CDR3 spans 14 residues. V was cut by 1 base and J by 7 bases, with 13 bases left in between. Germline V CDR1 and CDR2: MDHEN, SYDVKM. CDR3 in DNA: TGTGCCAGCAGTTTATTGGCTAGTCTCGGGACCCAGTACTTC. This sequence encodes CASSLLASLGTQYF.

This chain links TRBV2 with TRBJ2-3, with no clear D. Germline CDR1 SNHLY, CDR2 FYNNEI. The CDR3 extends over 12 amino acids. The V end was cut by 4 bases, the J end by 0 bases, with 2 bases between. The CDR3, as DNA: TGTGCCAGCAGTGGGAGCACAGATACGCAGTATTTT. Translation: CASSGSTDTQYF.

The chain combines TRBV2 with TRBJ1-5; D uncertain. Germline CDR1 reads SNHLY; CDR2 reads FYNNEI. CDR3 length equals 13 residues. V dropped 6 bases and J dropped 9 bases, with 15 bases sitting between them. The CDR3 is CASSQGGVGPQHF. CDR3 in DNA: TGTGCCAGCAGCCAAGGCGGTGTTGGGCCCCAGCATTTT.

The chain employs TRBV28 and TRBJ2-2, with 8 bases aligning to TRBD2. V shed 8 bases, J shed 5 bases, and the junction held 10 bases outside the gene matches. Germline V gene data show CDR1 as MDHEN and CDR2 as SYDVKM. This CDR3 region has 15 residues. The CDR3 DNA reads TGTGCCAGCGGATTAGAGGCTAGCGGGACCGGGGAGCTGTTTTTT. Its protein product is CASGLEASGTGELFF.

V usage is TRBV5-8 and J usage is TRBJ2-5; D might be TRBD2 (5 bases). V was pared by 1 base and J by 1 base, with 14 bases between. The germline V gene has CDR1 SGHTS and CDR2 YDEGEE. The length of the CDR3 is 16 residues. CDR3 DNA sequence: TGTGCCAGCAGCTTGAGTACAGACTACTTCCAAGAGACCCAGTACTTC. Translating gives CASSLSTDYFQETQYF.

The gene calls are TRBV5-1 and TRBJ1-4, with 8 bases matching TRBD1. Germline CDR1 is SGHRS and CDR2 is YFSETQ. The CDR3 has 14 residues. Losses at the gene ends were 4 bases for V and 8 bases for J; bases not matched to a gene: 7. The CDR3 coding sequence is TGCGCCAGCAGCCAGCAGGGGGCGCGGGAAAAACTGTTTTTT. Residues: CASSQQGAREKLFF.

The rearrangement links TRBV6-5 to TRBJ1-4; 10 nucleotides align to TRBD1. Germline V lookup: CDR1 MNHEY, CDR2 SVGAGI. Trimming removed 2 bases from V and 6 bases from J; junction bases left unmatched: 3. CDR3 length: 15 amino acids. CDR3 in amino acids: CASSYTTGGDEKLFF. CDR3 DNA: TGTGCCAGCAGTTACACGACAGGGGGCGATGAAAAACTGTTTTTT.

The chain carries TRBV11-2 and TRBJ1-6, with TRBD1 identical over 7 bases. V lost 1 base to trimming and J lost 10 bases; unmatched junction nucleotides: 7. Germline loops: CDR1 SGHAT, CDR2 FQNNGV. The CDR3 extends over 15 amino acids. CDR3 sequence: CASSLVGTAFSPLHF. CDR3 nucleotide sequence: TGTGCCAGCAGCTTAGTTGGGACAGCTTTCTCACCCCTCCACTTT.

The chain combines TRBV29-1 with TRBJ2-3, with D perhaps matching TRBD2 (6 bases). Trimming stripped 5 bases from V and 8 bases from J, with 17 bases between. CDR3 length: 13 residues. The V gene's germline CDR1 is SQVTM and CDR2 ANQGSEA. In nucleotides, the CDR3 is TGCAGCGTTCCCCTTGACCGGAGGGGTACGCAGTATTTT. Its translation is CSVPLDRRGTQYF.

The chain carries TRBV5-1 and TRBJ2-1, with 11 bases aligning to TRBD1. The germline V gene has CDR1 SGHRS and CDR2 YFSETQ. The CDR3 covers 14 residues. V gave up 6 bases and J gave up 4 bases; unmatched junction bases: 3. CDR3 coding DNA: TGCGCCAGCACCGGACAGGGGGCTTACAATGAGCAGTTCTTC. Amino acid sequence: CASTGQGAYNEQFF.

This clone has just one count. The chain is built from TRBV5-1 and TRBJ1-4; tentatively, D is TRBD1 (5 bases). The CDR3 covers 16 residues. The germline gives CDR1 SGHRS, CDR2 YFSETQ. Deletions cut 0 bases from V and 4 bases from J, with 13 bases between. CDR3 residues: CASSLDGGSGNEKLFF. CDR3 DNA: TGCGCCAGCAGCTTGGATGGGGGGTCGGGTAATGAAAAACTGTTTTTT.

This clone was observed a single time. The chain joins TRBV14 to TRBJ1-2; the D is unclear. The germline CDR1 and CDR2 sequences are SGHDN and FVKESK. The CDR3 loop spans 13 amino acids. V was cut by 3 bases and J by 2 bases, with 7 bases left in between. Here the CDR3 reads CASSQGVNYGYTF. The CDR3 DNA reads as TGTGCCAGCAGCCAGGGCGTGAACTATGGCTACACCTTC. Filled out from reference TRBV14 and TRBJ1-2, the complete variable domain reads EAGVTQFPSHSVIEKGQTVTLRCDPISGHDNLYWYRRVMGKEIKFLLHFVKESKQDESGMPNNRFLAERTGGTYSTLKVQPAELEDSGVYFCASSQGVNYGYTFGSGTRLTVV.

The genes are TRBV11-3 and TRBJ1-3; a possible D gene is TRBD1 (6 bases). This CDR3 comprises 15 residues. Germline loops: CDR1 SGHNT, CDR2 YENEEA. Trimming shortened V by 3 bases and J by 0 bases, and 9 bases separated the two germline ends. This chain's CDR3 is CASSLDSNSGNTIYF. CDR3 sequence (DNA): TGTGCCAGCAGCTTGGACAGCAACTCTGGAAACACCATATATTTT.

V usage is TRBV2 and J usage is TRBJ1-6; no clear D gene. Trimming took off 2 bases at V and 10 bases at J, with 15 bases between the two ends. CDR1 and CDR2 (germline): SNHLY, FYNNEI. The CDR3 loop spans 15 amino acids. CDR3 sequence (DNA): TGTGCCAGCAGTGAAAGGCGGGCGGACCTATCACCCCTCCACTTT. Protein product: CASSERRADLSPLHF.

This sequence joins TRBV15 and TRBJ2-3, with D tentatively TRBD1 or TRBD2 (5 bases each). V was clipped by 8 bases and J by 0 bases, with 15 bases between them. CDR3 length: 15 amino acids. Looked up from germline, CDR1 is LNHNV and CDR2 is YYDKDF (reference sequence). The CDR3 bases are TGTGCCACCCTAGACCTCAGGGAGAGCACAGATACGCAGTATTTT. Translation gives CATLDLRESTDTQYF.